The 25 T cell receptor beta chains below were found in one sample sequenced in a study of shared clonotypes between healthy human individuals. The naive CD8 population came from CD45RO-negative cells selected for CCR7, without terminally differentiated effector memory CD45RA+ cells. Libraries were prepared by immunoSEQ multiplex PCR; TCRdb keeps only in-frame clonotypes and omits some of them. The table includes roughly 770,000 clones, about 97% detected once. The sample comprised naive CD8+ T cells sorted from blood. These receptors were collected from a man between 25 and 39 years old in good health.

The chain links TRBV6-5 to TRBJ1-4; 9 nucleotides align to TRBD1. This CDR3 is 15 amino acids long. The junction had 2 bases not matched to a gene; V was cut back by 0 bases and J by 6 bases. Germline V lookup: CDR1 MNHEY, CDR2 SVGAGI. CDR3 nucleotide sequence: TGTGCCAGCAGTTACTCCGGGACAGGGTATGAAAAACTGTTTTTT. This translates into CASSYSGTGYEKLFF.

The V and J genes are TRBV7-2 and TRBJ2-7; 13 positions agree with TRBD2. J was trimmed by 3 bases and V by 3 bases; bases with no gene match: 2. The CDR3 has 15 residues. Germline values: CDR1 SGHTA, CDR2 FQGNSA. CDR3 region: CASSFGTSGVYEQYF. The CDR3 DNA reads TGTGCCAGCAGCTTCGGGACTAGCGGGGTCTACGAGCAGTACTTC.

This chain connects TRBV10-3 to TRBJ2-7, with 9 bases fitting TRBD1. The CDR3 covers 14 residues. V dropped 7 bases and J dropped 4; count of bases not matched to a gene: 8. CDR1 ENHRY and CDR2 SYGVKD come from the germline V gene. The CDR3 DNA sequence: TGTGCCATCACCCCGGACAGGGGTGGTTACGAGCAGTACTTC. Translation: CAITPDRGGYEQYF.

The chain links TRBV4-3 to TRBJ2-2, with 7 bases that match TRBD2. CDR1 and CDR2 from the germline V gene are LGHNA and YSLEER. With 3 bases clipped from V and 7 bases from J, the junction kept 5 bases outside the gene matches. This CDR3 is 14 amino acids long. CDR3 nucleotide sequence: TGCGCCAGCAGCCACCAAGCGGGAAGCGGGGAGCTGTTTTTT. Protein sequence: CASSHQAGSGELFF.

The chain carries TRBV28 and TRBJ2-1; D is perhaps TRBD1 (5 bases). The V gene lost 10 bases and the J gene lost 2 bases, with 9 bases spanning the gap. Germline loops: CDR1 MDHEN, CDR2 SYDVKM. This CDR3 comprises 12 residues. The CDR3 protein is CANQTAYNEQFF. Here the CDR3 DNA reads TGTGCCAACCAGACAGCCTACAATGAGCAGTTCTTC.

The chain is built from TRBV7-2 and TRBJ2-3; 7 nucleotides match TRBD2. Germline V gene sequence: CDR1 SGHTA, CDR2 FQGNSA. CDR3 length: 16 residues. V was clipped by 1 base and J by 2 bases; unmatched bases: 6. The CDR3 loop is CASSLGDSGLTDTQYF. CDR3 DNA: TGTGCCAGCAGCTTAGGAGATAGCGGGCTCACAGATACGCAGTATTTT.

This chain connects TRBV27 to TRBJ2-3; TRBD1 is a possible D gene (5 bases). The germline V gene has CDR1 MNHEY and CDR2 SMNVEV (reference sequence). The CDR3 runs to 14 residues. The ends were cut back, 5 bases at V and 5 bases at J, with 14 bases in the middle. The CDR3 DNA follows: TGTGCCAGCAGTCTTGGGGCAGGCGGAGATACGCAGTATTTT. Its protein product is CASSLGAGGDTQYF.

The CDR3 loop is CASSRGESSSYEQYF. For the CDR3, the DNA is TGTGCCAGCAGCCGCGGGGAGTCCAGCTCCTACGAGCAGTACTTC. The chain uses TRBV7-9 and TRBJ2-7; possibly TRBD2 for D (6 bases). Between the trimmed V and J ends, which lost 5 bases and 0 bases, there was a span of 14 bases. CDR3 length: 15 residues. CDR1 is SEHNR, CDR2 FQNEAQ, per germline (reference sequence).

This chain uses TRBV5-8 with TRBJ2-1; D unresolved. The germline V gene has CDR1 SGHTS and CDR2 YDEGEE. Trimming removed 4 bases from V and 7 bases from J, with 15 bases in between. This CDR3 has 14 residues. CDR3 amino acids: CASSPDGVSNEQFF. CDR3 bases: TGTGCCAGCAGCCCGGACGGCGTATCTAATGAGCAGTTCTTC.

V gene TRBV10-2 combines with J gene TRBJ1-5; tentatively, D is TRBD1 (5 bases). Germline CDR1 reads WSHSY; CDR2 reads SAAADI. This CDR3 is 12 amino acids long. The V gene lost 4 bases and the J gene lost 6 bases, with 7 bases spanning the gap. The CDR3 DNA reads TGCGCCAGCAGTGGAGGGGCTCAGCCCCAGCATTTT. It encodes CASSGGAQPQHF.

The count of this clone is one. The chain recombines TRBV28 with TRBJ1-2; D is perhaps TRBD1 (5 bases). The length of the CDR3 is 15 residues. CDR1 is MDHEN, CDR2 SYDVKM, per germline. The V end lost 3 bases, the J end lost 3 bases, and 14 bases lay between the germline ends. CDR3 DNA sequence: TGTGCCAGCAGTTTCGCGGAGGGGCCGGACTATGGCTACACCTTC. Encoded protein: CASSFAEGPDYGYTF.

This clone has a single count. CDR3 DNA sequence: TGTGCCAGCAGTCCGTCCGAAAATTACAATGAGCAGTTCTTC. Protein product: CASSPSENYNEQFF. V is TRBV6-1 and J is TRBJ2-1; D call uncertain. V lost 5 bases and J lost 4, with 12 bases in between. Germline lookup yields CDR1 MNHNS and CDR2 SASEGT. The CDR3 runs 14 residues.

The CDR3 region has the DNA TGTGCCAGCAGTGAAACTCCACCCCTGAACACTGAAGCTTTCTTT. It encodes CASSETPPLNTEAFF. V gene TRBV6-1 combines with J gene TRBJ1-1; D gene uncertain. The germline gives CDR1 MNHNS, CDR2 SASEGT. V was clipped by 2 bases and J by 0 bases, with 10 bases between them. The length of the CDR3 is 15 residues.

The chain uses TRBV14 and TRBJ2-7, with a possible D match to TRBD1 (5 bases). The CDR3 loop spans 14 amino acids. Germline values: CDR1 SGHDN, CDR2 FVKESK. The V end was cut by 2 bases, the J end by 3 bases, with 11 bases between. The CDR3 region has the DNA TGTGCCAGCAGCCAATATGTGCAGGGCTACGAGCAGTACTTC. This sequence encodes CASSQYVQGYEQYF. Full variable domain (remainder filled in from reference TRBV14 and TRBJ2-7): EAGVTQFPSHSVIEKGQTVTLRCDPISGHDNLYWYRRVMGKEIKFLLHFVKESKQDESGMPNNRFLAERTGGTYSTLKVQPAELEDSGVYFCASSQYVQGYEQYFGPGTRLTVT.

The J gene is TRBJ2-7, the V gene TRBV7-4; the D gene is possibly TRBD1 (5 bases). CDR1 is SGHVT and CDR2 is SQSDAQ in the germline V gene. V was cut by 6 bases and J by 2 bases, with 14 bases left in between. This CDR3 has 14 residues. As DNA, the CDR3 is TGTGCCAGCAGGCACAGGCGCCTGACCTACGAGCAGTACTTC. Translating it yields CASRHRRLTYEQYF.

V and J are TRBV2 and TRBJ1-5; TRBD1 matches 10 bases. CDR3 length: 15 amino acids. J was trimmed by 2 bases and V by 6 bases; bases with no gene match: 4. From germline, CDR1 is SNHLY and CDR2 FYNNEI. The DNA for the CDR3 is TGTGCCAGCAGAGGGGGGACAGGGGGCAATCAGCCCCAGCATTTT. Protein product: CASRGGTGGNQPQHF.

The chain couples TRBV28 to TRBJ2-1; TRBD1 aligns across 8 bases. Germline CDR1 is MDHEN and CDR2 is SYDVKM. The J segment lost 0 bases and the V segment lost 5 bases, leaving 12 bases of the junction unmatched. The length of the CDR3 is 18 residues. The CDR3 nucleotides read TGTGCCAGCAGTGTCCCGGGACAGGTAAAGAGCTCCTACAATGAGCAGTTCTTC. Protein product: CASSVPGQVKSSYNEQFF.

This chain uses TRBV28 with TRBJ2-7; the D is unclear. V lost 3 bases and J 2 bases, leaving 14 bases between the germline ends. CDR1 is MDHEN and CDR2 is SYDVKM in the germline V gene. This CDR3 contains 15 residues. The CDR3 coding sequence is TGTGCCAGCAGTTTTCCGCCAGGTAGGACCTACGAGCAGTACTTC. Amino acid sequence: CASSFPPGRTYEQYF. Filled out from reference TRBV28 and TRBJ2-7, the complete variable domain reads DVKVTQSSRYLVKRTGEKVFLECVQDMDHENMFWYRQDPGLGLRLIYFSYDVKMKEKGDIPEGYSVSREKKERFSLILESASTNQTSMYLCASSFPPGRTYEQYFGPGTRLTVT.

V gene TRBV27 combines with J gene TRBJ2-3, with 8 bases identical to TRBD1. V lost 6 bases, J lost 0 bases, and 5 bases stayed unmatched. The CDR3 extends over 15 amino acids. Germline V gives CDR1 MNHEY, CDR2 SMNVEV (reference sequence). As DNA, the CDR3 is TGTGCCAGCAGGACAGGGGTTCTCAGCACAGATACGCAGTATTTT. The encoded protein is CASRTGVLSTDTQYF.

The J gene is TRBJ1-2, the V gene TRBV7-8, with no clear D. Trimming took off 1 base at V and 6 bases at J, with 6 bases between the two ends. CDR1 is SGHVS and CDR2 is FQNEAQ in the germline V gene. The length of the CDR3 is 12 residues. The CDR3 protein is CASSLVSDGYTF. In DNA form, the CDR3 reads TGTGCCAGCAGCTTAGTCTCGGATGGCTACACCTTC.

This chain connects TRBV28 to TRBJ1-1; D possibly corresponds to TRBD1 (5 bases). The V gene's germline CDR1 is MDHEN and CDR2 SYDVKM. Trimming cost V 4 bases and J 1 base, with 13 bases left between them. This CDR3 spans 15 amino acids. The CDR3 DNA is TGTGCCAGCAGTTCCGGGACCGGCGAGAACACTGAAGCTTTCTTT. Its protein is CASSSGTGENTEAFF.

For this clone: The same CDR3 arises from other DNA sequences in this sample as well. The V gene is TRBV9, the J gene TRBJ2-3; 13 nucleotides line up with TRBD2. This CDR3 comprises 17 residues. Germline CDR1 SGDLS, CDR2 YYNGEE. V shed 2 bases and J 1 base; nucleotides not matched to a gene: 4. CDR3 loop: CASSVTGLAGGTDTQYF. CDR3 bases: TGTGCCAGCAGCGTGACTGGACTAGCGGGGGGCACAGATACGCAGTATTTT.

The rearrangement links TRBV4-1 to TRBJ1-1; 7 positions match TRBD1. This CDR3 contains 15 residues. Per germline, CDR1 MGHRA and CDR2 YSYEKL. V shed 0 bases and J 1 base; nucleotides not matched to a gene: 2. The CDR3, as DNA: TGCGCCAGCAGCCAAGAAGAGGGGGCGAACACTGAAGCTTTCTTT. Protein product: CASSQEEGANTEAFF.

The CDR3: CAISGGQGNSGNTIYF. The CDR3, as DNA: TGTGCCATCAGTGGGGGACAGGGGAATTCTGGAAACACCATATATTTT. The rearrangement joins TRBV10-3 to TRBJ1-3; 10 bases match TRBD1. This CDR3 contains 16 residues. The V segment lost 4 bases and the J segment 1 base; nucleotides outside the gene matches: 4. Germline loops: CDR1 ENHRY, CDR2 SYGVKD.

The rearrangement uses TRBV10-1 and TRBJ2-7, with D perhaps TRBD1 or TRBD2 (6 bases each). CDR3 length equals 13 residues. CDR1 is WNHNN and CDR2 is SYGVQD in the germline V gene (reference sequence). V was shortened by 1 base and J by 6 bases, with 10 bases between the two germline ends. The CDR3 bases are TGCGCCAGCAGTGAGTTGAAGGGGGGCGAGCAGTACTTC. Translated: CASSELKGGEQYF.